The 23 T cell receptor beta chains below were found in one sample sequenced in a study of T cells in tuberculosis. Thawed, overnight-rested PBMC were stained with GMM-loaded CD1B tetramer, viability dye and anti-CD3, then sorted. C32 glucose monomycolate from Rhodococcus equi was loaded onto the CD1B tetramers. Repertoires were generated with immunoSEQ multiplex PCR, while TCRdb's copy carries only in-frame clones and drops some. The table lists more than 45,000 clones, approximately 91% of them singletons. The sequenced material came from CD1b-GMM tetramer-negative cells sorted from PBMCs. The receptor source for this set is an adult woman with latent tuberculosis.

The chain has TRBV7-9 and TRBJ1-4; no firm D call. This CDR3 comprises 14 residues. Germline V lookup: CDR1 SEHNR, CDR2 FQNEAQ (reference sequence). V was pared by 5 bases and J by 0 bases, with 7 bases between. DNA for the CDR3: TGTGCCAGCAGCCGGGATGCAACTAATGAAAAACTGTTTTTT. It is translated as CASSRDATNEKLFF. The variable domain in full, with the rest retrieved from reference TRBV7-9 and TRBJ1-4, is DTGVSQNPRHKITKRGQNVTFRCDPISEHNRLYWYRQTLGQGPEFLTYFQNEAQLEKSRLLSDRFSAERPKGSFSTLEIQRTEQGDSAMYLCASSRDATNEKLFFGSGTQLSVL.

V and J are TRBV4-3 and TRBJ2-7; D is uncertain. In germline, CDR1 is LGHNA, CDR2 YSLEER. V lost 0 bases and J lost 2, with 5 bases in between. The CDR3 consists of 13 residues. The DNA for the CDR3 is TGCGCCAGCAGCCAAGACCTAGCCTACGAGCAGTACTTC. Translating it yields CASSQDLAYEQYF.

The chain has TRBV28 and TRBJ1-2; 7 nucleotides match TRBD1. V lost 1 base to trimming and J lost 5 bases; unmatched junction nucleotides: 4. The germline V gene has CDR1 MDHEN and CDR2 SYDVKM. This CDR3 has 14 amino acids. CDR3 amino acids: CASSLSTGLYGYTF. The CDR3 DNA reads TGTGCCAGCAGTTTATCGACAGGGTTGTATGGCTACACCTTC.

This rearrangement joins TRBV6-4 to TRBJ2-7, with TRBD2 identical over 10 bases. From germline, CDR1 is MRHNA and CDR2 SNTAGT. This CDR3 has 18 amino acids. V lost 7 bases, J lost 3 bases, and 18 bases stayed unmatched. Here the CDR3 reads CASTCSKREGKRHYEQYF. CDR3 DNA: TGTGCCAGCACGTGCTCGAAGCGGGAGGGCAAACGACACTACGAGCAGTACTTC.

The chain has TRBV12-5 and TRBJ2-2; TRBD1 aligns across 8 bases. Trimming removed 7 bases from V and 7 bases from J; junction bases left unmatched: 2. This CDR3 contains 12 residues. Germline lookup yields CDR1 LGHNT and CDR2 FRNRAP. CDR3 region: CASAGGDGELFF. The CDR3 DNA reads TGTGCTAGTGCAGGGGGCGACGGGGAGCTGTTTTTT. The full variable domain, completed using reference TRBV12-5 and TRBJ2-2, is DARVTQTPRHKVTEMGQEVTMRCQPILGHNTVFWYRQTMMQGLELLAYFRNRAPLDDSGMPKDRFSAEMPDATLATLKIQPSEPRDSAVYFCASAGGDGELFFGEGSRLTVL.

This chain joins TRBV2 and TRBJ2-2; TRBD2 matches 12 bases. J was trimmed by 0 bases and V by 4 bases; bases with no gene match: 3. The CDR3 is 17 amino acids. Germline CDR1 SNHLY, CDR2 FYNNEI. For the CDR3, the DNA is TGTGCCAGCAGTGTACTAGCGGGGGGCACGAACACCGGGGAGCTGTTTTTT. Amino acid sequence: CASSVLAGGTNTGELFF.

V gene TRBV19 combines with J gene TRBJ2-2; no reliable D call. The CDR3 sequence is 12 residues long. Deletions cut 7 bases from V and 1 base from J, with 4 bases between. Germline V gene data show CDR1 as LNHDA and CDR2 as SQIVND (reference sequence). In nucleotides, the CDR3 is TGTGCCAGTACACAGAACACCGGGGAGCTGTTTTTT. It codes for CASTQNTGELFF.

The V and J genes are TRBV6-1 and TRBJ2-7; D not certain. Germline V gives CDR1 MNHNS, CDR2 SASEGT. V was shortened by 8 bases and J by 2 bases, with 7 bases between the two germline ends. The length of the CDR3 is 11 residues. This chain's CDR3 is CASAAAYEQYF. The CDR3 nucleotides read TGTGCCAGCGCGGCGGCCTACGAGCAGTACTTC.

The gene calls are TRBV27 and TRBJ1-1; 7 bases fit TRBD1. CDR3 length equals 15 residues. Germline V lookup: CDR1 MNHEY, CDR2 SMNVEV (reference sequence). With 6 bases clipped from V and 4 bases from J, the junction kept 11 bases outside the gene matches. The CDR3 protein is CASRWDSRLFTEAFF. The CDR3, as DNA: TGTGCCAGCAGATGGGACAGTCGATTGTTCACTGAAGCTTTCTTT.

V gene TRBV7-2 combines with J gene TRBJ2-7; no clear D gene. The length of the CDR3 is 15 residues. Between the trimmed V and J ends, which lost 1 base and 4 bases, there was a span of 14 bases. Germline V lookup: CDR1 SGHTA, CDR2 FQGNSA. As DNA, the CDR3 is TGTGCCAGCAGCTTAGACCCCAATCAGGCTTACGAGCAGTACTTC. It yields the protein CASSLDPNQAYEQYF. The full variable domain, its missing parts supplied by reference TRBV7-2 and TRBJ2-7, is GAGVSQSPSNKVTEKGKDVELRCDPISGHTALYWYRQSLGQGLEFLIYFQGNSAPDKSGLPSDRFSAERTGGSVSTLTIQRTQQEDSAVYLCASSLDPNQAYEQYFGPGTRLTVT.

The rearrangement links TRBV5-1 to TRBJ2-3, with D tentatively TRBD2 (7 bases). CDR1 is SGHRS, CDR2 YFSETQ, per germline. Trimming stripped 4 bases from V and 7 bases from J, with 16 bases between. The CDR3 is made up of 14 amino acids. The CDR3 nucleotides are TGCGCCAGCAGCGACCCACAGGGAGGGAATACGCAGTATTTT. This gives the protein CASSDPQGGNTQYF.

The V gene is TRBV7-2, the J gene TRBJ1-5; D is undetermined. The germline V and J ends were trimmed by 3 bases and 6 bases, with 6 bases remaining between them. CDR1 is SGHTA and CDR2 is FQGNSA in the germline V gene. The CDR3 contains 12 residues. For the CDR3, the DNA is TGTGCCAGCAGCTTGGCGGGTCAGCCCCAGCATTTT. Residues: CASSLAGQPQHF.

The CDR3 sequence: CATTAGFGTGDEKLFF. The CDR3 DNA follows: TGTGCCACCACCGCGGGGTTCGGGACAGGGGATGAAAAACTGTTTTTT. The V gene is TRBV15, the J gene TRBJ1-4; 10 positions match TRBD1. Unmatched junction bases numbered 11, after V lost 7 bases and J lost 6 bases. CDR1 is LNHNV, CDR2 YYDKDF, per germline (reference sequence). CDR3 size: 16 residues.

CDR3 nucleotides: TGTGCCAGCAGCTTAGTGACAGGTTCTATGAACACTGAAGCTTTCTTT. As protein: CASSLVTGSMNTEAFF. The chain is built from TRBV7-8 and TRBJ1-1, with a weak D call TRBD1 (6 bases). The germline CDR1 and CDR2 sequences are SGHVS and FQNEAQ. Trimming stripped 1 base from V and 0 bases from J, with 12 bases between. The CDR3 is 16 amino acids. The full variable domain, its missing parts supplied by reference TRBV7-8 and TRBJ1-1, is GAGVSQSPRYKVAKRGQDVALRCDPISGHVSLFWYQQALGQGPEFLTYFQNEAQLDKSGLPSDRFFAERPEGSVSTLKIQRTQQEDSAVYLCASSLVTGSMNTEAFFGQGTRLTVV.

The chain is built from TRBV19 and TRBJ2-5; 11 bases align to TRBD1. The germline V gene encodes CDR1 LNHDA and CDR2 SQIVND (reference sequence). V shed 5 bases, J shed 5 bases, and the junction held 7 bases outside the gene matches. The CDR3 is 15 residues long. In nucleotides, the CDR3 is TGTGCCAGTAGTGTTCGGACAGGGGGCACGGAGACCCAGTACTTC. This gives the protein CASSVRTGGTETQYF. Supplemented by reference TRBV19 and TRBJ2-5, the full variable domain reads DGGITQSPKYLFRKEGQNVTLSCEQNLNHDAMYWYRQDPGQGLRLIYYSQIVNDFQKGDIAEGYSVSREKKESFPLTVTSAQKNPTAFYLCASSVRTGGTETQYFGPGTRLLVL.

This clone was observed once. The V call is TRBV5-3, the J call TRBJ1-2, with 7 bases lining up with TRBD1. TRBV5-3 counts as an open reading frame of uncertain function. V lost 8 bases and J lost 5; bases outside the gene matches: 15. There are 15 residues in the CDR3. CDR3 nucleotides: TGTGCCAGCGGGGCAACGACAGGGAAATCTTATGGCTACACCTTC. Its protein product is CASGATTGKSYGYTF.

The chain uses TRBV28 and TRBJ2-7, with D uncertain. CDR3 length equals 14 residues. Between the trimmed V and J ends, which lost 3 bases and 2 bases, there was a span of 11 bases. The germline CDR1 and CDR2 sequences are MDHEN and SYDVKM. For the CDR3, the DNA is TGTGCCAGCAGTTTGACCCGTGGGCCCTACGAGCAGTACTTC. Residues: CASSLTRGPYEQYF.

This clone was observed a handful of times. The chain uses TRBV13 and TRBJ2-1, with unresolved D. Germline V gives CDR1 PRHDT, CDR2 FYEKMQ (reference sequence). The CDR3 has 14 residues. Trimming removed 5 bases at V and 5 bases at J, with 13 bases between. Here the CDR3 reads CASSPVGSNNEQFF. CDR3 DNA: TGTGCCAGCAGCCCCGTCGGTTCCAACAATGAGCAGTTCTTC.

The rearrangement uses TRBV15 and TRBJ1-2; 7 nucleotides match TRBD1. V lost 8 bases and J lost 2; bases outside the gene matches: 5. Looked up from germline, CDR1 is LNHNV and CDR2 is YYDKDF (reference sequence). The CDR3 loop spans 13 amino acids. The chain's CDR3 is CATSLDRNYGYTF. In nucleotides, the CDR3 is TGTGCCACCTCCCTGGACAGGAACTATGGCTACACCTTC.

This clone is a singleton in its sample. V is TRBV7-2 and J is TRBJ2-2, with TRBD2 matching over 8 bases. J lost 1 base, V lost 5 bases, and 9 bases had no gene match. Germline values: CDR1 SGHTA, CDR2 FQGNSA. The CDR3 spans 17 residues. Here the CDR3 DNA reads TGTGCCAGCAGCAAAGTCCTTGCGGGGGGGAACACCGGGGAGCTGTTTTTT. This encodes CASSKVLAGGNTGELFF.

V usage is TRBV27 and J usage is TRBJ2-6; TRBD1 is a possible D gene (6 bases). Germline V gene data show CDR1 as MNHEY and CDR2 as SMNVEV (reference sequence). Trimming took off 3 bases at V and 3 bases at J, with 12 bases between the two ends. This CDR3 comprises 16 residues. CDR3 region: CASSFNRVDGANVLTF. DNA for the CDR3: TGTGCCAGCAGTTTCAACAGGGTGGATGGGGCCAACGTCCTGACTTTC. The whole variable domain, filled in from reference TRBV27 and TRBJ2-6, reads EAQVTQNPRYLITVTGKKLTVTCSQNMNHEYMSWYRQDPGLGLRQIYYSMNVEVTDKGDVPEGYKVSRKEKRNFPLILESPSPNQTSLYFCASSFNRVDGANVLTFGAGSRLTVL.

A few counts support this clone. The chain carries TRBV2 and TRBJ2-7, with 8 nucleotides matching TRBD2. Germline CDR1 is SNHLY and CDR2 is FYNNEI. CDR3 length: 14 residues. The V and J ends lost 8 bases and 0 bases, in that order; junction bases with no gene match: 6. The CDR3 protein is CASRVAGLSYEQYF. DNA of the CDR3: TGTGCCAGCCGGGTAGCGGGACTCTCCTACGAGCAGTACTTC.

This rearrangement joins TRBV2 to TRBJ2-7, with 7 bases lining up with TRBD2. J lost 2 bases, V lost 6 bases, and 4 bases had no gene match. The germline CDR1 and CDR2 sequences are SNHLY and FYNNEI. The CDR3 covers 13 residues. CDR3: CASRNREAYEQYF. CDR3 DNA sequence: TGTGCCAGCAGGAATCGGGAGGCCTACGAGCAGTACTTC.